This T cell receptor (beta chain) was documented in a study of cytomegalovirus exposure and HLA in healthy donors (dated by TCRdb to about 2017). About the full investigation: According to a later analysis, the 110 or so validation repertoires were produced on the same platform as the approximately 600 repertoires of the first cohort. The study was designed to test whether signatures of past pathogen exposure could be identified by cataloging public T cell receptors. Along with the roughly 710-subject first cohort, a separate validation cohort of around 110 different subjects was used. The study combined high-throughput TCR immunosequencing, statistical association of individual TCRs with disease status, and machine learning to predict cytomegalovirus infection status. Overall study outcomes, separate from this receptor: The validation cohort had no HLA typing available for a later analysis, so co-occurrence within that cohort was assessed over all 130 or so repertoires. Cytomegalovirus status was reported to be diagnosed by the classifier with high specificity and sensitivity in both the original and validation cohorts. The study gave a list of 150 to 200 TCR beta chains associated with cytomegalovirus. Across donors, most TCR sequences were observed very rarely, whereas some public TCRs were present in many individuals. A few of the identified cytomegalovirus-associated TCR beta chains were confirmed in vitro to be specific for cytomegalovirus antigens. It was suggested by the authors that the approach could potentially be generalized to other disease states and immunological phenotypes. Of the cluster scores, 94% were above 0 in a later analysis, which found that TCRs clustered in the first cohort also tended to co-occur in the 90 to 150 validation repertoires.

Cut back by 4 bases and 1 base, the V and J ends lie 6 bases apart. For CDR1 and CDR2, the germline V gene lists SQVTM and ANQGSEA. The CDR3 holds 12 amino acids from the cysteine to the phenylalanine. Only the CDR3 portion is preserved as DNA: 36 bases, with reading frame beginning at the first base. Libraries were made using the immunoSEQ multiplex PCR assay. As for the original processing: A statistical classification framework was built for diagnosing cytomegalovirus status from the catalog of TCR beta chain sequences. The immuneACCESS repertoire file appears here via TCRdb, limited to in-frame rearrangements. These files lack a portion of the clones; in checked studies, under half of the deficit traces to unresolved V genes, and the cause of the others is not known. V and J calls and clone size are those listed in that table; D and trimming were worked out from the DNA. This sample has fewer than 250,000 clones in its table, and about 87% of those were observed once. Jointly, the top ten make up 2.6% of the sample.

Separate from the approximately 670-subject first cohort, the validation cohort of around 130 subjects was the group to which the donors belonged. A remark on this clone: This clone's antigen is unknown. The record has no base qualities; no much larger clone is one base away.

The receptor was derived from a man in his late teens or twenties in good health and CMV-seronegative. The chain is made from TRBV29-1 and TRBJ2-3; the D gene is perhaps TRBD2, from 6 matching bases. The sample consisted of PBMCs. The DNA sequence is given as TGCAGCGTTGCTAGCGGCACAGATACGCAGTATTTT. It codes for CSVASGTDTQYF.